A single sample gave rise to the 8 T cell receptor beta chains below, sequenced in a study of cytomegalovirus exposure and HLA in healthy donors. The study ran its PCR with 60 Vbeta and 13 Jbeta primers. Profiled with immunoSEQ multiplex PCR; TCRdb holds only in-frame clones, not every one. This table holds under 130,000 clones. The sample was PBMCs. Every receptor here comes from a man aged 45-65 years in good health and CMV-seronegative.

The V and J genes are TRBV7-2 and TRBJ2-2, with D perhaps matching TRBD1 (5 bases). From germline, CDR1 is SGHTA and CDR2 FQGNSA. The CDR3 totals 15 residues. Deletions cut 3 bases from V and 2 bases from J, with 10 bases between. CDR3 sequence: CASSLGQLNTGELFF. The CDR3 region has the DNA TGTGCCAGCAGCTTGGGGCAGCTAAACACCGGGGAGCTGTTTTTT. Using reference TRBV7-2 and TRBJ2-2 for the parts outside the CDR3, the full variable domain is GAGVSQSPSNKVTEKGKDVELRCDPISGHTALYWYRQSLGQGLEFLIYFQGNSAPDKSGLPSDRFSAERTGGSVSTLTIQRTQQEDSAVYLCASSLGQLNTGELFFGEGSRLTVL.

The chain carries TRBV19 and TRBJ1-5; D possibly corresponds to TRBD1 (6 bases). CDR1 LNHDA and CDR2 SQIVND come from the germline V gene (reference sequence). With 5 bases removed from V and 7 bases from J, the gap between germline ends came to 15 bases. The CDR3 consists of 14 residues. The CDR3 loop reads CASSGRGSRQPQHF. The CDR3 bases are TGTGCCAGTAGTGGCAGGGGTTCTAGGCAGCCCCAGCATTTT.

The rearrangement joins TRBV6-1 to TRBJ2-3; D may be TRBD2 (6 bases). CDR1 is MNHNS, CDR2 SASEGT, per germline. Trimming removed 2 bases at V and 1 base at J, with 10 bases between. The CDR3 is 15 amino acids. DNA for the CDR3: TGTGCCAGCAGTGAACCGGGACTCGGCACAGATACGCAGTATTTT. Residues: CASSEPGLGTDTQYF.

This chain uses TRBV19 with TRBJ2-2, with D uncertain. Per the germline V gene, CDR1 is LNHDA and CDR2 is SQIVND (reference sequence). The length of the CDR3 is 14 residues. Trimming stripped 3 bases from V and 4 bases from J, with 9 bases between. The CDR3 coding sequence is TGTGCCAGTAGTATCTTACCCGGCACCGGGGAGCTGTTTTTT. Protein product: CASSILPGTGELFF.

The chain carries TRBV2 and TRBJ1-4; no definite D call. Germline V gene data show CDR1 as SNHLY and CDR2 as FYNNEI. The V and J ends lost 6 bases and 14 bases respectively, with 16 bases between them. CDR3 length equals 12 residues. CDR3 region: CASSPVGLTLFF. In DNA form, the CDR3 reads TGTGCCAGCAGCCCCGTTGGGTTGACTCTGTTTTTT. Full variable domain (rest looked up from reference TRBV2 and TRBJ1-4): EPEVTQTPSHQVTQMGQEVILRCVPISNHLYFYWYRQILGQKVEFLVSFYNNEISEKSEIFDDQFSVERPDGSNFTLKIRSTKLEDSAMYFCASSPVGLTLFFGSGTQLSVL.

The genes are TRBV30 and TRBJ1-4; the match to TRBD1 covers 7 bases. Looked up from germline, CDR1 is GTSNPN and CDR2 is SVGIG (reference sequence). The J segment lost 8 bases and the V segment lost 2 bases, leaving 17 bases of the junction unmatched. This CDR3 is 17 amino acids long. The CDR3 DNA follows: TGTGCCTGGAGTCGCAGGGGGACCGGGACCGGTGGGGAAAAACTGTTTTTT. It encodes CAWSRRGTGTGGEKLFF.

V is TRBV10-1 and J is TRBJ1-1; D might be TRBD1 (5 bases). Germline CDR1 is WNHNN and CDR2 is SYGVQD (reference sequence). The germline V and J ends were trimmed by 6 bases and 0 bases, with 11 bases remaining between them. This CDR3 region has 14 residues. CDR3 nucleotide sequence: TGCGCCAGCAGGTTGGGGGGAATGAACACTGAAGCTTTCTTT. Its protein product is CASRLGGMNTEAFF.

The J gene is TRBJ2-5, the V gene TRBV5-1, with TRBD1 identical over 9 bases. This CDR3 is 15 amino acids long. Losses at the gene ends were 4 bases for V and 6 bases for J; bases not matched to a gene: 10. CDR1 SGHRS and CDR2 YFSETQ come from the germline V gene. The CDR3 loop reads CASSPGTGPSKTQYF. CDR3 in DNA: TGCGCCAGCAGCCCCGGGACAGGGCCTTCAAAGACCCAGTACTTC.